Detailed here is one T cell receptor (beta chain). Specified treatment: roughly 20 received Ad26.COV2.S at low or high dose, single or two shots; roughly five received placebo; per-sample allocation not given. Day 63 after the first vaccine or placebo injection was the time point for sampling. The CDR3 extends over 17 amino acids. Trimming removed 4 bases at V and 8 bases at J, with 25 bases between. The germline V gene has CDR1 SGDLS and CDR2 YYNGEE. The data originate from a study of Ad26.COV2.S vaccination and SARS-CoV-2 variants. Sequencing was performed with immunoSEQ multiplex PCR; in TCRdb, only in-frame clones are kept and a portion is missing. This sample has 250,000 to 300,000 clones; 70% to 90% occur once, and the top ten carry around 3.5%.

This TCR was sampled from a person aged 18-60 years who received the Ad26.COV2.S COVID-19 vaccine or a placebo. The rearrangement links TRBV9 to TRBJ2-1; D is tentatively TRBD1 or TRBD2 (7 bases each). The source material was peripheral blood, sampled in a trial of Ad26.COV2.S vaccine versus placebo. CDR3 nucleotide sequence: TGTGCCAGCAGCCCCCAGGGGGGGGCCCCCCTTTTCTATGAGCAGTTCTTC. Amino acid sequence: CASSPQGGAPLFYEQFF. Full variable domain (rest looked up from reference TRBV9 and TRBJ2-1): DSGVTQTPKHLITATGQRVTLRCSPRSGDLSVYWYQQSLDQGLQFLIQYYNGEERAKGNILERFSAQQFPDLHSELNLSSLELGDSALYFCASSPQGGAPLFYEQFFGPGTRLTVL.